This is a list of T cell receptor beta chains from one sample in a study of T cells after yellow fever vaccination. TCRdb fed the 5' RACE reads into MiXCR, producing one record per CDR3 protein. The sample contains 200,000 to 300,000 distinct CDR3 sequences, about 7% of which appear only once. This material consisted of CD4+ T cells sorted from PBMCs, taken on the day of the yellow fever booster vaccination. Every receptor here comes from a man in his thirties or forties who received the YFV17D yellow fever vaccine. Each CDR3 is given with its conserved first and last residue. A D gene is named only where the DNA matches it firmly. Rows give clone size only sometimes, using once, few, many, or a class for an expanded clone.

abundance: many; d_gene: TRBD2; v_gene: TRBV12-3/TRBV12-4; j_gene: TRBJ2-7; CDR3aa: CASRAGLAGDEQYF; CDR3nt: TGTGCCAGCAGGGCCGGACTAGCGGGAGACGAGCAGTACTTC
abundance: many; d_gene: TRBD1; v_gene: TRBV3-1; j_gene: TRBJ1-4; CDR3aa: CASSYTSKGAPSTTNEKLFF; CDR3nt: TGTGCCAGCAGTTACACTTCGAAGGGGGCGCCGAGTACGACTAATGAAAAACTGTTTTTT
abundance: many; d_gene: -; v_gene: TRBV30; j_gene: TRBJ2-7; CDR3aa: CAWSTGVGRWVSEQYF; CDR3nt: TGTGCCTGGAGTACTGGCGTGGGGAGGTGGGTCTCTGAGCAGTACTTC
abundance: -; d_gene: TRBD2; v_gene: TRBV29-1; j_gene: TRBJ2-3; CDR3aa: CSVDGGGTSLDTQYF; CDR3nt: TGCAGCGTTGATGGTGGGGGGACTAGCTTGGATACGCAGTATTTT
abundance: -; d_gene: -; v_gene: TRBV4-3; j_gene: TRBJ1-3; CDR3aa: CASSQDGRPGNTIYF; CDR3nt: TGCGCCAGCAGCCAAGATGGTCGGCCTGGAAACACCATATATTTT
abundance: few; d_gene: TRBD1; v_gene: TRBV27; j_gene: TRBJ2-7; CDR3aa: CASRKQGQNSYEQYF; CDR3nt: TGTGCCAGCAGGAAACAGGGGCAGAACTCCTACGAGCAGTACTTC
abundance: many; d_gene: TRBD1; v_gene: TRBV12-3/TRBV12-4; j_gene: TRBJ2-3; CDR3aa: CASSFTSSGGDTQYF; CDR3nt: TGTGCCAGCAGTTTTACCTCCTCAGGGGGAGATACGCAGTATTTT
abundance: -; d_gene: -; v_gene: TRBV5-1; j_gene: TRBJ2-5; CDR3aa: CASSPELPETQYF; CDR3nt: TGCGCCAGCAGCCCCGAACTCCCAGAGACCCAGTACTTC
abundance: many; d_gene: -; v_gene: TRBV7-7; j_gene: TRBJ2-2; CDR3aa: CASSLGLNTGELFF; CDR3nt: TGTGCTAGCAGCTTGGGCCTTAACACCGGGGAGCTGTTTTTT
abundance: many; d_gene: -; v_gene: TRBV7-9; j_gene: TRBJ2-5; CDR3aa: CASSSNAQETQYF; CDR3nt: TGTGCCAGCAGCTCAAACGCCCAAGAGACCCAGTACTTC
abundance: few; d_gene: TRBD1; v_gene: TRBV19; j_gene: TRBJ1-1; CDR3aa: CASSKNRGTALNTEAFF; CDR3nt: TGTGCCAGTAGTAAAAACCGAGGGACAGCACTGAACACTGAAGCTTTCTTT
abundance: -; d_gene: -; v_gene: TRBV12-3/TRBV12-4; j_gene: TRBJ1-6; CDR3aa: CASSEGPGRDNSPLHF; CDR3nt: TGTGCCAGCAGTGAGGGTCCGGGACGAGATAATTCACCCCTCCACTTT
abundance: few; d_gene: TRBD1; v_gene: TRBV6-5; j_gene: TRBJ1-3; CDR3aa: CASSFRQGAGNTIYF; CDR3nt: TGTGCCAGCAGTTTTCGACAGGGGGCTGGAAACACCATATATTTT
abundance: few; d_gene: -; v_gene: TRBV6-1; j_gene: TRBJ2-2; CDR3aa: CASRTDLAGELFF; CDR3nt: TGTGCCAGCCGGACAGATCTGGCCGGGGAGCTGTTTTTT
abundance: -; d_gene: TRBD1; v_gene: TRBV28; j_gene: TRBJ2-3; CDR3aa: CASSPGQGALQGITDTQYF; CDR3nt: TGTGCCAGCAGCCCGGGACAGGGGGCGTTACAAGGGATCACAGATACGCAGTATTTT
abundance: -; d_gene: TRBD2; v_gene: TRBV20-1; j_gene: TRBJ2-5; CDR3aa: CSARDLRYSGSVEETQYF; CDR3nt: TGCAGTGCTAGGGACCTTCGGTATAGCGGGAGTGTGGAAGAGACCCAGTACTTC
abundance: -; d_gene: -; v_gene: TRBV5-1; j_gene: TRBJ1-5; CDR3aa: CASSYQSGYQPQHF; CDR3nt: TGCGCCAGCAGCTATCAATCTGGATATCAGCCCCAGCATTTT
abundance: -; d_gene: -; v_gene: TRBV3-1; j_gene: TRBJ2-5; CDR3aa: CASSQEGRIEETQYF; CDR3nt: TGTGCCAGCAGCCAAGAGGGACGGATCGAGGAGACCCAGTACTTC
abundance: many; d_gene: -; v_gene: TRBV5-1; j_gene: TRBJ2-1; CDR3aa: CASSLVEFGEQFF; CDR3nt: TGCGCCAGCAGCTTGGTTGAGTTCGGTGAGCAGTTCTTC
abundance: many; d_gene: TRBD1; v_gene: TRBV7-2; j_gene: TRBJ1-1; CDR3aa: CASSSRTGNEAFF; CDR3nt: TGTGCCAGCAGCTCGAGGACAGGGAATGAAGCTTTCTTT
abundance: -; d_gene: -; v_gene: TRBV12-3/TRBV12-4; j_gene: TRBJ1-1; CDR3aa: CASSFSGMKTFF; CDR3nt: TGTGCCAGCAGTTTTTCGGGGATGAAGACTTTCTTT
abundance: -; d_gene: TRBD2; v_gene: TRBV3-1; j_gene: TRBJ2-1; CDR3aa: CATTQDRSGSFYNEQFF; CDR3nt: TGTGCCACCACCCAAGACAGAAGCGGGAGCTTCTACAATGAGCAGTTCTTC
abundance: many; d_gene: TRBD1; v_gene: TRBV20-1; j_gene: TRBJ2-7; CDR3aa: CSAPLADRAYEQYF; CDR3nt: TGCAGTGCCCCACTGGCGGACAGGGCCTACGAGCAGTACTTC
abundance: -; d_gene: TRBD1; v_gene: TRBV6-5; j_gene: TRBJ1-2; CDR3aa: CASSYRRGKVMGYTF; CDR3nt: TGTGCCAGCAGTTACCGCAGGGGGAAAGTTATGGGCTACACCTTC
abundance: -; d_gene: TRBD1; v_gene: TRBV10-3; j_gene: TRBJ1-5; CDR3aa: CAISGQGDQPQHF; CDR3nt: TGTGCCATCAGCGGACAGGGGGATCAGCCCCAGCATTTT
abundance: few; d_gene: -; v_gene: TRBV18; j_gene: TRBJ2-3; CDR3aa: CASSLQGPPDTQYF; CDR3nt: TGTGCCAGCTCACTACAGGGCCCCCCAGATACGCAGTATTTT
abundance: -; d_gene: -; v_gene: TRBV5-4; j_gene: TRBJ2-1; CDR3aa: CASSAFAAEQFF; CDR3nt: TGTGCCAGCAGCGCCTTCGCAGCTGAGCAGTTCTTC
abundance: few; d_gene: -; v_gene: TRBV29-1; j_gene: TRBJ1-1; CDR3aa: CSVGELNTEAFF; CDR3nt: TGCAGCGTTGGGGAGTTGAACACTGAAGCTTTCTTT
abundance: few; d_gene: TRBD1; v_gene: TRBV30; j_gene: TRBJ2-7; CDR3aa: CAWRAETGDVYEQYF; CDR3nt: TGTGCCTGGAGAGCGGAGACAGGGGATGTCTACGAGCAGTACTTC
abundance: few; d_gene: -; v_gene: TRBV27; j_gene: TRBJ1-1; CDR3aa: CASSLKPYAEAFF; CDR3nt: TGTGCCAGCAGTTTAAAACCCTATGCTGAAGCTTTCTTT
abundance: many; d_gene: TRBD2; v_gene: TRBV9; j_gene: TRBJ2-7; CDR3aa: CASSVAPAGGSHEQYF; CDR3nt: TGTGCCAGCAGCGTAGCCCCTGCGGGAGGGTCCCACGAGCAGTACTTC
abundance: few; d_gene: -; v_gene: TRBV5-1; j_gene: TRBJ2-5; CDR3aa: CASSLVPGSQETQYF; CDR3nt: TGCGCCAGCAGCTTGGTACCAGGGTCTCAAGAGACCCAGTACTTC
abundance: -; d_gene: -; v_gene: TRBV20-1; j_gene: TRBJ2-2; CDR3aa: CSARETGLTGELFF; CDR3nt: TGCAGTGCTAGAGAAACGGGCCTCACCGGGGAGCTGTTTTTT
abundance: many; d_gene: -; v_gene: TRBV10-3; j_gene: TRBJ2-5; CDR3aa: CAISESISPRAQYF; CDR3nt: TGTGCCATCAGTGAGTCTATATCCCCCCGTGCCCAGTACTTC
abundance: many; d_gene: TRBD2; v_gene: TRBV20-1; j_gene: TRBJ2-1; CDR3aa: CSAGLAGGYNEQFF; CDR3nt: TGCAGTGCTGGGCTAGCGGGGGGGTACAATGAGCAGTTCTTC
abundance: -; d_gene: TRBD1; v_gene: TRBV4-1; j_gene: TRBJ1-5; CDR3aa: CASSRGTGRFVLTQPQHF; CDR3nt: TGCGCCAGCAGCCGAGGGACAGGGAGGTTTGTCCTCACTCAGCCCCAGCATTTT
abundance: few; d_gene: -; v_gene: TRBV9; j_gene: TRBJ2-7; CDR3aa: CASSVQSWEQYF; CDR3nt: TGTGCCAGCAGCGTACAATCTTGGGAGCAGTACTTC